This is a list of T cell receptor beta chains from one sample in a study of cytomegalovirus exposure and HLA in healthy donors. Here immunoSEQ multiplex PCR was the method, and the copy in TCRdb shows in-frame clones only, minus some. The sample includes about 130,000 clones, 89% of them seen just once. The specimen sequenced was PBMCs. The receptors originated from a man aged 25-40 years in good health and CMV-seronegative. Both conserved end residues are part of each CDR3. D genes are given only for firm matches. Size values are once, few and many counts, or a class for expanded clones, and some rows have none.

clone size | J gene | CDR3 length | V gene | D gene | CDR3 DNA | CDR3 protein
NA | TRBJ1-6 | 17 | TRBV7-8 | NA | TGTGCCAGCAGCTTAGGGTCGGTCAGGATCCTGAATTCACCCCTCCACTTT | CASSLGSVRILNSPLHF
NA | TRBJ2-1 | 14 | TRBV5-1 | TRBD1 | TGCGCCAGTAGGACAGGGGGCGCCGGTGATGAGCAGTTCTTC | CASRTGGAGDEQFF
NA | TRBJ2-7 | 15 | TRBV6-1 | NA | TGTGCCAGCAGTGAACTCCCAACGGGGGTCTACGAGCAGTACTTC | CASSELPTGVYEQYF
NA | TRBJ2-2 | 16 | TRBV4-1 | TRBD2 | TGCGCCAGCAGCCTGGGGGGCGGGGGGCCCACCGGGGAGCTGTTTTTT | CASSLGGGGPTGELFF
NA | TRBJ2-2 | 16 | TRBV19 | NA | TGTGCCAGTAGTATAGGAGAGGGGGAGAACACCGGGGAGCTGTTTTTT | CASSIGEGENTGELFF
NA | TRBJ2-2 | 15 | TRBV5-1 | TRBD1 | TGCGCCAGCAGCTTAACCGGGACAGGGACCGGGGAGCTGTTTTTT | CASSLTGTGTGELFF
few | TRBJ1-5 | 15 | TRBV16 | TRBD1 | TGTGCCAGCAGCAACGACAGGGTTGGGAATCAGCCCCAGCATTTT | CASSNDRVGNQPQHF
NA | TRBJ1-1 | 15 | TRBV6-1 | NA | TGTGCCAGCACGGCGGCAGGGCCGTTGAACACTGAAGCTTTCTTT | CASTAAGPLNTEAFF
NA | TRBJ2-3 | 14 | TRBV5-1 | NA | TGCGCCAGCGCGGGGGGACAGGGTACAGATACGCAGTATTTT | CASAGGQGTDTQYF
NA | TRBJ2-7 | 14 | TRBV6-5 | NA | TGTGCCAGCAGTTACTCGGGCCTTACCTACGAGCAGTACTTC | CASSYSGLTYEQYF
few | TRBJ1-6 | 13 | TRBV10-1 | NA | TGCGCCAGGTACCTCGGGGATAGATCACCCCTCCACTTT | CARYLGDRSPLHF
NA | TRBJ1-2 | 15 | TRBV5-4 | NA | TGTGCCAGCAGCATACCCGAGGGAGGGAAGGGAGGCTACACCTTC | CASSIPEGGKGGYTF
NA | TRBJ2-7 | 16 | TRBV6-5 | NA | TGTGCCAGCAGTTACGGCGGACAGTTAAGCTCCTACGAGCAGTACTTC | CASSYGGQLSSYEQYF
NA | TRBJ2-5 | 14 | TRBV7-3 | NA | TGTGCCAGCAGCTTGGGCGGGCGAGGGGAGACCCAGTACTTC | CASSLGGRGETQYF
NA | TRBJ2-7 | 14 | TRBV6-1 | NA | TGTGCCAGCAGGGACCGGGGAAGGGGGTACGAGCAGTACTTC | CASRDRGRGYEQYF
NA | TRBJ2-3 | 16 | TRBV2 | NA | TGTGCCAGCAGGAGGGGCCGGACAGTGAGGACAGATACGCAGTATTTT | CASRRGRTVRTDTQYF
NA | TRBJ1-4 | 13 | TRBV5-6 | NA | TGTGCCAGCAGCTTCGGACGGGAGGAAAAACTGTTTTTT | CASSFGREEKLFF
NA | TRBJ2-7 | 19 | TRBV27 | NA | TGTGCCAGCAGTTTAATCCCAATCCCAGCAGGCAGGGGCGCCTACGAGCAGTACTTC | CASSLIPIPAGRGAYEQYF
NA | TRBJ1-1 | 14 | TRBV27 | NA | TGTGCCAGCAGTTTATCGTTGCGGGGGACTGAAGCTTTCTTT | CASSLSLRGTEAFF
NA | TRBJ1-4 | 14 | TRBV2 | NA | TGTGCCAGCAAGACCGGACAGTTAAATGAAAAACTGTTTTTT | CASKTGQLNEKLFF
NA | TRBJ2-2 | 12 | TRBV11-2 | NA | TGTGCCAGCAGAAAAGGGGGAAGGGAGCTGTTTTTT | CASRKGGRELFF
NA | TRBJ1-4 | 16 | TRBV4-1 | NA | TGCGCCAGCAGCTCGGGGGACCATCGTGGAAATGAAAAACTGTTTTTT | CASSSGDHRGNEKLFF
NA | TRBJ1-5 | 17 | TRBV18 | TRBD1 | TGTGCCAGCTCCCAGCAGGGGGTACCTAATAGCAATCAGCCCCAGCATTTT | CASSQQGVPNSNQPQHF
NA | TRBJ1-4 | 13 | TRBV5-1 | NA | TGCGCCAGCAGTAGGGGGATAGGTGAAAAACTGTTTTTT | CASSRGIGEKLFF
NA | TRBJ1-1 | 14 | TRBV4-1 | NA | TGCGCCAGCAGCCACAGGGATCTGAACACTGAAGCTTTCTTT | CASSHRDLNTEAFF
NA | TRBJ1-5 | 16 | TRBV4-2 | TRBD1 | TGTGCCAGCAGCCAAGGTGAAGGACAGGGCAATCAGCCCCAGCATTTT | CASSQGEGQGNQPQHF
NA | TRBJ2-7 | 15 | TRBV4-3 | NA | TGCGCCAGCAGCCAAGATCGCGCGGCCCGATACGAGCAGTACTTC | CASSQDRAARYEQYF
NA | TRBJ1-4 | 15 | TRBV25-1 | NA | TGTGCCAGCAGTGAATACAGATCAACTAATGAAAAACTGTTTTTT | CASSEYRSTNEKLFF
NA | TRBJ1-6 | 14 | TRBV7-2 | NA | TGTGCCAGCAGCTTCGAGGACTATAATTCACCCCTCCACTTT | CASSFEDYNSPLHF
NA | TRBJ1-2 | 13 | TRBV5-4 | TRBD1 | TGTGCCAGCAGCTCAGGGGGCCGCTACGGCTACACCTTC | CASSSGGRYGYTF
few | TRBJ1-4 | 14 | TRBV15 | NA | TGTGCCACCAGAACGGGGGCAACTAATGAAAAACTGTTTTTT | CATRTGATNEKLFF
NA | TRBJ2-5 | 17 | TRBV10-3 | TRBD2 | TGTGCCATCAGCGCGGGACTAGCGGGGGGGCAGCAAGAGACCCAGTACTTC | CAISAGLAGGQQETQYF
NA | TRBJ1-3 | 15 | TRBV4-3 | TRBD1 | TGCGCCAGCAGCCAGGGAGGACAGGGAAGAAACACCATATATTTT | CASSQGGQGRNTIYF
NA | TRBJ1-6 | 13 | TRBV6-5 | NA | TGTGCCAGCCCATCGCAGGTTAAATCACCCCTCCACTTT | CASPSQVKSPLHF
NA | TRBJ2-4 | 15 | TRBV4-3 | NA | TGCGCCAGCAGCCAAAGCGGTGTAGCCAAAAACATTCAGTACTTC | CASSQSGVAKNIQYF
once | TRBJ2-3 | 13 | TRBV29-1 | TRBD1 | TGCAGCGCAGGGACAGGGATCACAGATACGCAGTATTTT | CSAGTGITDTQYF
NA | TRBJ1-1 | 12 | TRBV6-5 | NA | TGTGCCAGCAGTTCCGGGGGGACTGAAGCTTTCTTT | CASSSGGTEAFF
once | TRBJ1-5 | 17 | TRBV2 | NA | TGTGCCAGCAGTGGTCCCAGGGACTCAAATAGCAATCAGCCCCAGCATTTT | CASSGPRDSNSNQPQHF
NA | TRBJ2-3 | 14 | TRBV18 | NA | TGTGCCAGCTCACCAAGGGTGGAGGCAGATACGCAGTATTTT | CASSPRVEADTQYF